The clone carrying this T cell receptor (beta chain) showed up just a few times. Its matching antigen is unknown. The sample is drawn from a study of beta chain features in type 1 diabetes. Findings of the study overall: TCRB CDR3s from Type 1 diabetes patients were moderately but significantly shorter in all four CD4+ subsets. Insertions were fewer and deletions more numerous at VDJ junctions in type 1 diabetes patients.

Investigators reverse transcribed all isolated RNA, so they sequenced expressed TCRB transcripts. Assay used: immunoSEQ multiplex PCR; TCRdb lists only in-frame clones, some missing. The data contain approximately 330,000 clones, about 10% of them singletons. The sequence came from a woman aged 30 to 39 in good health. Source material: naive CD4+ T cells from blood.

As DNA, the CDR3 is TGTGCCAGCAGTGTGGACAGTCTAGCACCGAACACTGAAGCTTTCTTT. Amino acid sequence: CASSVDSLAPNTEAFF. The gene calls are TRBV28 and TRBJ1-1; D possibly corresponds to TRBD1 (6 bases). This CDR3 comprises 16 residues. The V gene lost 5 bases and the J gene lost 1 base, with 17 bases spanning the gap. The V gene's germline CDR1 is MDHEN and CDR2 SYDVKM.